A selection of T cell receptor beta chains follows, all from one sample in a study of blood T cell repertoires in COVID-19. Clones were read by immunoSEQ multiplex PCR, and TCRdb kept only the in-frame ones, dropping some. In the table there are 180,000 or so clones, roughly three quarters of which are singletons. Sequencing used PBMCs or T cells enriched from blood (not recorded which). The receptors shown here come from a man aged 55-75 years who had been exposed to COVID-19. Both conserved end residues are part of each CDR3. Each record gives: V gene, D gene, clone size, J gene, CDR3 protein, CDR3 DNA. A D gene is named only where the DNA matches it firmly. Clone size is stated in some rows and not others, as once, few, many or a class when expanded.

TRBV6-5	.	.	TRBJ2-5	CASSLGQPGLTQYF	TGTGCCAGCAGTTTAGGACAGCCCGGGTTGACCCAGTACTTC
TRBV2	TRBD2	.	TRBJ2-1	CASSGFSGRRAYNEQFF	TGTGCCAGCAGTGGCTTTAGCGGGAGGCGCGCCTACAATGAGCAGTTCTTC
TRBV15	TRBD2	many	TRBJ2-1	CATSTRTSGVGQFF	TGTGCCACCAGCACCCGGACTAGCGGGGTGGGTCAGTTCTTC
TRBV19	.	.	TRBJ1-1	CASTEMPNTEAFF	TGTGCCAGTACTGAGATGCCGAACACTGAAGCTTTCTTT
TRBV19	.	.	TRBJ1-2	CASSPAGGGGYTF	TGTGCCAGTAGCCCCGCCGGGGGAGGGGGCTACACCTTC
TRBV29-1	.	.	TRBJ1-2	CSPGGYTF	TGCAGCCCCGGGGGCTACACCTTC
TRBV28	.	.	TRBJ1-1	CASSLKAGVTEAFF	TGTGCCAGCAGTTTAAAGGCAGGGGTCACTGAAGCTTTCTTT
TRBV6-5	TRBD1	.	TRBJ1-2	CASRQDRADGYTF	TGTGCCAGCAGACAAGACAGGGCAGATGGCTACACCTTC
TRBV6-5	.	few	TRBJ1-2	CASSYGMADYGYTF	TGTGCCAGCAGTTACGGAATGGCGGACTATGGCTACACCTTC
TRBV9	TRBD2	.	TRBJ2-7	CASSVVGLANGEQYF	TGTGCCAGCAGCGTAGTTGGACTAGCGAACGGCGAGCAGTACTTC
TRBV7-2	TRBD1	few	TRBJ1-2	CASRRDRRNYGYTF	TGTGCCAGCAGACGGGACAGACGAAACTATGGCTACACCTTC
TRBV7-2	TRBD2	few	TRBJ2-5	CASSLGSGSNQETQYF	TGTGCCAGCAGCTTGGGAAGCGGGAGTAATCAAGAGACCCAGTACTTC
TRBV6-5	.	.	TRBJ1-1	CASSSQPLRDTEAFF	TGTGCCAGCAGTAGCCAGCCGCTCAGGGACACTGAAGCTTTCTTT
TRBV29-1	.	.	TRBJ2-7	CSGGTGEQYF	TGCAGCGGTGGTACGGGAGAGCAGTACTTC
TRBV25-1	.	.	TRBJ1-1	CASSESKVRGTEAFF	TGTGCCAGCAGTGAATCTAAGGTAAGGGGCACTGAAGCTTTCTTT
TRBV9	TRBD1	.	TRBJ1-1	CASSATGPGEAFF	TGTGCCAGCAGCGCGACAGGGCCCGGTGAAGCTTTCTTT
TRBV29-1	.	once	TRBJ2-4	CSVAERRAKNIQYF	TGCAGCGTTGCGGAGAGGCGAGCCAAAAACATTCAGTACTTC
TRBV6-6	.	.	TRBJ2-2	CASSYSTSISTGELFF	TGTGCCAGCAGTTACTCGACTTCAATAAGCACCGGGGAGCTGTTTTTT
TRBV7-9	.	.	TRBJ2-1	CASSPLEQFF	TGTGCCAGCAGCCCCCTCGAGCAGTTCTTC
TRBV2	.	once	TRBJ2-6	CASTTSGANVLTF	TGTGCCAGCACTACCTCTGGGGCCAACGTCCTGACTTTC
TRBV7-2	TRBD1	.	TRBJ2-5	CASSTRGDREETQYF	TGTGCCAGCAGCACCCGGGGTGACAGGGAAGAGACCCAGTACTTC
TRBV28	.	.	TRBJ1-2	CASSLNSLEQGGGYTF	TGTGCCAGCAGTTTAAACTCGTTGGAACAGGGCGGCGGCTACACCTTC
TRBV2	TRBD1	.	TRBJ1-3	CASRTGQGSGNTIYF	TGTGCCAGCAGGACGGGACAGGGGTCCGGAAACACCATATATTTT
TRBV7-7	.	.	TRBJ2-5	CASSSLGDSQETQYF	TGTGCCAGCAGCTCCCTCGGCGACTCCCAAGAGACCCAGTACTTC
TRBV27	.	.	TRBJ1-1	CASSPPEYMNTEAFF	TGTGCCAGCAGTCCCCCTGAATACATGAACACTGAAGCTTTCTTT
TRBV5-6	.	.	TRBJ1-3	CASSFRTASGNTIYF	TGTGCCAGCAGCTTCCGGACAGCCTCTGGAAACACCATATATTTT
TRBV10-3	.	.	TRBJ2-7	CAIRGAEYEQYF	TGTGCCATCAGAGGGGCAGAATACGAGCAGTACTTC
TRBV12-3/TRBV12-4	.	.	TRBJ1-5	CASSSPYQPQHF	TGTGCCAGCAGTTCCCCTTATCAGCCCCAGCATTTT
TRBV2	TRBD2	.	TRBJ2-2	CASCQSGANTGELFF	TGTGCCAGCTGTCAAAGCGGGGCGAACACCGGGGAGCTGTTTTTT
TRBV27	.	.	TRBJ1-5	CASSGDKNQPQHF	TGTGCCAGCAGTGGGGACAAGAATCAGCCCCAGCATTTT
TRBV7-3	.	.	TRBJ1-1	CASSYLESTEAFF	TGTGCCAGCAGCTACCTAGAAAGCACTGAAGCTTTCTTT
TRBV10-1	.	.	TRBJ1-5	CASSESGGREVRQPQHF	TGCGCCAGCAGTGAGTCGGGGGGGCGAGAAGTAAGGCAGCCCCAGCATTTT
TRBV19	TRBD1	few	TRBJ1-2	CATVLGQGYGYTF	TGTGCCACCGTTCTCGGACAGGGTTATGGCTACACCTTC
TRBV7-2	TRBD2	.	TRBJ2-7	CASSFYSLAGTYEQYF	TGTGCCAGCAGCTTTTACAGCCTAGCGGGGACCTACGAGCAGTACTTC
TRBV30	TRBD1	.	TRBJ1-2	CAWSPIGQGFSNGYTF	TGTGCCTGGAGTCCGATAGGACAGGGGTTTAGTAACGGCTACACCTTC
TRBV24-1	.	.	TRBJ1-1	CATSRQANTEAFF	TGTGCCACCAGCCGACAGGCGAACACTGAAGCTTTCTTT
TRBV27	.	.	TRBJ2-7	CASSQLPSYEQYF	TGTGCCAGCAGCCAACTACCCTCCTACGAGCAGTACTTC
TRBV6-5	TRBD1	.	TRBJ1-1	CASRPPGGGGRWAFF	TGTGCCAGCAGACCCCCAGGGGGCGGTGGGCGGTGGGCTTTCTTT
TRBV28	.	few	TRBJ1-1	CASSHRQGPRYTEAFF	TGTGCCAGCAGTCACCGGCAGGGGCCGCGATACACTGAAGCTTTCTTT
TRBV12-3/TRBV12-4	.	.	TRBJ1-2	CASSLRAGVGYTF	TGTGCCAGCAGTTTAAGGGCAGGGGTTGGCTACACCTTC
TRBV25-1	TRBD1	few	TRBJ1-2	CASSGRTGEAYGYTF	TGTGCCAGCAGTGGGCGGACAGGTGAGGCCTATGGCTACACCTTC
TRBV27	TRBD1	.	TRBJ1-1	CASAPGTGLLNTEAFF	TGTGCCAGCGCCCCCGGGACAGGGCTCCTGAACACTGAAGCTTTCTTT
TRBV20-1	.	.	TRBJ1-1	CSAKSSTEAFF	TGCAGTGCTAAATCTAGCACTGAAGCTTTCTTT
TRBV6-5	TRBD1	.	TRBJ2-1	CASSYGRDRDFNEQFF	TGTGCCAGCAGTTACGGCCGGGACAGGGACTTCAATGAGCAGTTCTTC
TRBV7-9	TRBD1	once	TRBJ2-1	CASIHRTGQYNEQFF	TGTGCCAGCATCCACCGGACAGGGCAATACAATGAGCAGTTCTTC
TRBV4-3	.	.	TRBJ1-1	CASSRAQGTEAFF	TGCGCCAGCAGCCGCGCTCAGGGCACTGAAGCTTTCTTT
TRBV18	TRBD1	.	TRBJ1-6	CASSPRGQGARNSPLHF	TGTGCCAGCTCACCAAGAGGGCAGGGGGCGCGAAATTCACCCCTCCACTTT
TRBV3-1/TRBV3-2	.	.	TRBJ1-4	CASSQRREKLFF	TGTGCCAGCAGCCAGCGTCGGGAAAAACTGTTTTTT
TRBV30	.	.	TRBJ2-3	CAWTRRNRDTQYF	TGTGCCTGGACAAGGAGGAATCGAGATACGCAGTATTTT
TRBV10-1	.	.	TRBJ1-1	CASSAVRGIHTEAFF	TGCGCCAGCAGCGCCGTGCGGGGTATACACACTGAAGCTTTCTTT
TRBV5-1	.	.	TRBJ2-3	CASALGRGSDTQYF	TGCGCCAGCGCTTTAGGCAGGGGTTCAGATACGCAGTATTTT
TRBV7-8	.	.	TRBJ2-7	CASSFRTNTYEQYF	TGTGCCAGCAGCTTCCGGACTAATACCTACGAGCAGTACTTC
TRBV7-6	TRBD2	few	TRBJ2-3	CASSPSHASGRAADTQYF	TGTGCCAGCAGCCCCAGTCACGCTAGCGGGAGGGCCGCAGATACGCAGTATTTT
TRBV19	TRBD2	.	TRBJ2-3	CASSLAGTDTQYF	TGTGCCAGTAGCCTAGCGGGCACAGATACGCAGTATTTT
TRBV19	TRBD1	.	TRBJ2-2	CASTAGTGGWNTGELFF	TGTGCCAGTACCGCCGGGACAGGGGGCTGGAACACCGGGGAGCTGTTTTTT
TRBV5-8	TRBD1	.	TRBJ1-6	CASSPDRGYNSPLHF	TGTGCCAGCAGCCCGGACAGGGGTTATAATTCACCCCTCCACTTT
TRBV11-3	TRBD2	.	TRBJ2-1	CASSLVQLAGIHNEQFF	TGTGCCAGCAGCTTAGTTCAACTAGCGGGAATCCACAATGAGCAGTTCTTC
TRBV6-5	.	.	TRBJ2-5	CASSYSRTGRQETQYF	TGTGCCAGCAGTTACTCGAGAACGGGGAGGCAAGAGACCCAGTACTTC
TRBV3-1/TRBV3-2	TRBD1	.	TRBJ1-2	CASSPQRDSLYGYTF	TGTGCCAGCAGCCCACAGAGGGACAGCCTCTATGGCTACACCTTC